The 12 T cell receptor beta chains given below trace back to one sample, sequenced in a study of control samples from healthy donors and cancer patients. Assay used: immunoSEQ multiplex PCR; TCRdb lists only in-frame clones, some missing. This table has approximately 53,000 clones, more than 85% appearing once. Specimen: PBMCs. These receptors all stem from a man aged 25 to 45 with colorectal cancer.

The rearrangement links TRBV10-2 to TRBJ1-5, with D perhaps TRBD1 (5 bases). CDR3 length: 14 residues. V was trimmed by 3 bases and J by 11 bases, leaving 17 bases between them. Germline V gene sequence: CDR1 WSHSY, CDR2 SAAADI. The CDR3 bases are TGCGCCAGCAGTGATAATACCGAGTCGGGGGCCCAGCATTTT. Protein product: CASSDNTESGAQHF.

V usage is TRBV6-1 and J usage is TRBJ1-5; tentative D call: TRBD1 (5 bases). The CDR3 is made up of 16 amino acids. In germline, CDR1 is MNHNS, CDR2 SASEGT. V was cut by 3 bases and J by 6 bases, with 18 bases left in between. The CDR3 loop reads CASSDFTPRVGQPQHF. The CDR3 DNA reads TGTGCCAGCAGTGATTTTACCCCCAGGGTCGGTCAGCCCCAGCATTTT.

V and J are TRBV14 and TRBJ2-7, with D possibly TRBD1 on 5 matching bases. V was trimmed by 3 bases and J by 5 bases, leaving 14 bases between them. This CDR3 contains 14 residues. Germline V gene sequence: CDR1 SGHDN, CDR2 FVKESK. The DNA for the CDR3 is TGTGCCAGCAGCCATCTTAACGACAGACACGAGCAGTACTTC. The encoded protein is CASSHLNDRHEQYF.

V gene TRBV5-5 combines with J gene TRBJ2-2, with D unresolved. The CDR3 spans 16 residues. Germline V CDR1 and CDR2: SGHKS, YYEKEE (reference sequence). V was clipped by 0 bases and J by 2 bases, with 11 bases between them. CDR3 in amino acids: CASSLGQTENTGELFF. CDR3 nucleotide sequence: TGTGCCAGCAGCTTGGGTCAGACTGAAAACACCGGGGAGCTGTTTTTT.

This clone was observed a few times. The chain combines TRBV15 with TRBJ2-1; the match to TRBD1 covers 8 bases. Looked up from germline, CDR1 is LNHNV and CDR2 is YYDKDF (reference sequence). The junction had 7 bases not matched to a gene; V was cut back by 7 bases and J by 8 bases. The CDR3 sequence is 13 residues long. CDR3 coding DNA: TGTGCCACCACCGAAAACAGGGGGGATGAGCAGTTCTTC. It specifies CATTENRGDEQFF.

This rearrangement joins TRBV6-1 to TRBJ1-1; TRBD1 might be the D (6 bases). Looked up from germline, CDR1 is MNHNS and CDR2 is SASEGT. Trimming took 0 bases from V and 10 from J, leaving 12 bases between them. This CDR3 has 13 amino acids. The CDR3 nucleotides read TGTGCCAGCAGTGAAGCCCAGGGGACTCGAGCTTTCTTT. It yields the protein CASSEAQGTRAFF.

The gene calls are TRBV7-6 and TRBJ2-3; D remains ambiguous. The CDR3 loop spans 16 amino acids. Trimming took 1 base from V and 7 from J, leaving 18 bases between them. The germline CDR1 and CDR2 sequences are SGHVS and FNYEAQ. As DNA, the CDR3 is TGTGCCAGCAGCTTAGTTCGGTGGAGCCAGCCCCATACGCAGTATTTT. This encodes CASSLVRWSQPHTQYF.

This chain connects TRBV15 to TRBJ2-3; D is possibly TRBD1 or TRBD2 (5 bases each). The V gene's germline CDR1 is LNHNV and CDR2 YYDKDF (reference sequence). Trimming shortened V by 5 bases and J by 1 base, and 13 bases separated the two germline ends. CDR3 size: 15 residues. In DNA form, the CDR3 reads TGTGCCACCAGCTCCGTAAGGGGACGCACAGATACGCAGTATTTT. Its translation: CATSSVRGRTDTQYF.

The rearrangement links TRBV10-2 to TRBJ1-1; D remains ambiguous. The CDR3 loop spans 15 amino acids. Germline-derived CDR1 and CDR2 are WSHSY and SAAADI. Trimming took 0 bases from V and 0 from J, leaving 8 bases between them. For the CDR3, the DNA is TGCGCCAGCAGTGAGTCCTACACTTTGAACACTGAAGCTTTCTTT. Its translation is CASSESYTLNTEAFF.

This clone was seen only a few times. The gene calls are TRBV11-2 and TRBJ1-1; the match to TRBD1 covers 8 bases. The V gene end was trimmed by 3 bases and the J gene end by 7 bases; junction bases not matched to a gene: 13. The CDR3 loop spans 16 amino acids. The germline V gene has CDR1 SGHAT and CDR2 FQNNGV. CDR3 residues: CASSFPRSRGQSEAFF. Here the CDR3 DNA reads TGTGCCAGCAGCTTCCCTCGAAGCAGGGGGCAAAGTGAAGCTTTCTTT.

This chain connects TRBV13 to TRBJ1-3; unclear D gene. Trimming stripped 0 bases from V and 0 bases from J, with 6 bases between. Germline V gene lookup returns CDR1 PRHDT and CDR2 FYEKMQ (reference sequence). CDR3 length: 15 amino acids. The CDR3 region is CASSLGGYSGNTIYF. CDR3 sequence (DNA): TGTGCCAGCAGCTTAGGAGGATACTCTGGAAACACCATATATTTT. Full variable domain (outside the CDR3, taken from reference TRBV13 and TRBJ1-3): AAGVIQSPRHLIKEKRETATLKCYPIPRHDTVYWYQQGPGQDPQFLISFYEKMQSDKGSIPDRFSAQQFSDYHSELNMSSLELGDSALYFCASSLGGYSGNTIYFGEGSWLTVV.

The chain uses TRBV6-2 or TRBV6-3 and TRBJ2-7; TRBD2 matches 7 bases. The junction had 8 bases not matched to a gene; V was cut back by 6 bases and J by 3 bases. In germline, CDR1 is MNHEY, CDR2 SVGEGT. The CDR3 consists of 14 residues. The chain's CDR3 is CASSWTRDLYEQYF. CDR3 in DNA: TGTGCCAGCAGCTGGACTAGAGACCTCTACGAGCAGTACTTC.